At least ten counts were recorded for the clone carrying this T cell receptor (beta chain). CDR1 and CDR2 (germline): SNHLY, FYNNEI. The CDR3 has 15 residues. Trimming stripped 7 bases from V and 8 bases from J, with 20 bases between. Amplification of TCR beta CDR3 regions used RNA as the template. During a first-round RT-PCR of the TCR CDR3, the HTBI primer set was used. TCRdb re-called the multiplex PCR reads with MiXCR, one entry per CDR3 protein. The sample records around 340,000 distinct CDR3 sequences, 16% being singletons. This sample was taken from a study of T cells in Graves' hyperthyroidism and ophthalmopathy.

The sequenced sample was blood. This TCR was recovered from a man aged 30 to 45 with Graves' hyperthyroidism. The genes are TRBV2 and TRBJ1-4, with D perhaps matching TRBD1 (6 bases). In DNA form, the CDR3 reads TGTGCCAGCACCCTTACCTACAGGGATCAAGAAAAACTGTTTTTT. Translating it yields CASTLTYRDQEKLFF.